These 27 T cell receptor beta chains came from one sample sequenced in a study of blood T cell repertoires in COVID-19. Libraries were prepared by immunoSEQ multiplex PCR; TCRdb keeps only in-frame clonotypes and omits some of them. The table records around 330,000 clones, approximately 91% of them present only once. The sample consisted of PBMCs or T cells enriched from blood (not recorded which). The receptors stem from a woman aged 35 to 49 who had recovered from COVID-19.

In regard to this clone: The DNA is omitted, as the CDR3 cannot be located on it reliably, and the CDR3 follows TCRdb's listing. The chain combines TRBV2 with TRBJ1-2. The length of the CDR3 is 12 amino acids, counting both ends. Germline CDR1 SNHLY, CDR2 FYNNEI. CDR3 sequence reads: CASSVGTGSSTF.

The chain recombines TRBV3-1 (or the pseudogene TRBV3-2) with TRBJ1-2; the match to TRBD1 covers 10 bases. There are 17 residues in the CDR3. Germline V CDR1 and CDR2: LGHDT, YNNKEL (reference sequence). J gave up 0 bases and V 2 bases, and 6 bases lay outside the gene matches. In DNA form, the CDR3 reads TGTGCCAGCAGCCAAACTTGGACAGGGGGAGCTAACTATGGCTACACCTTC. This gives the protein CASSQTWTGGANYGYTF.

The chain employs TRBV18 and TRBJ2-7; D is unclear. V was cut by 4 bases and J by 3 bases, with 22 bases left in between. The CDR3 is 17 residues long. CDR1 is KGHSH and CDR2 is LQKENI in the germline V gene. CDR3 region: CASSLLGASLLDYEQYF. The CDR3 nucleotides are TGTGCCAGCTCACTATTGGGCGCCAGTCTCCTCGACTACGAGCAGTACTTC.

The chain is built from TRBV7-9 and TRBJ1-5; D is unresolved. This CDR3 is 12 amino acids long. Germline assignment: CDR1 SEHNR and CDR2 FQNEAQ (reference sequence). V lost 3 bases to trimming and J lost 6 bases, with 6 bases between them. The CDR3 sequence: CASSLGSQPQHF. CDR3 DNA: TGTGCCAGCAGCTTGGGGAGTCAGCCCCAGCATTTT.

The genes are TRBV4-2 and TRBJ2-7; D remains unclear. Germline V gene sequence: CDR1 LGHNA, CDR2 YNFKEQ. V shed 0 bases and J shed 5 bases, with 5 bases lying between them. This CDR3 spans 12 amino acids. The CDR3 is CASSQDSDEQYF. DNA of the CDR3: TGTGCCAGCAGCCAAGATTCGGACGAGCAGTACTTC.

The chain joins TRBV5-1 to TRBJ2-3, with a possible D match to TRBD2 (5 bases). Trimming stripped 0 bases from V and 2 bases from J, with 10 bases between. This CDR3 is 15 amino acids long. Germline V gene sequence: CDR1 SGHRS, CDR2 YFSETQ. The CDR3 nucleotides are TGCGCCAGCAGCTTGGGGGAGTGGGTCACAGATACGCAGTATTTT. Its protein product is CASSLGEWVTDTQYF.

The CDR3 loop reads CAISEPLGQGTKYQETQYF. CDR3 bases: TGTGCCATCAGTGAGCCATTGGGACAGGGAACGAAGTACCAAGAGACCCAGTACTTC. V gene TRBV10-3 combines with J gene TRBJ2-5; 9 nucleotides agree with TRBD1. V was pared by 2 bases and J by 0 bases, with 13 bases of the junction left unmatched. Per the germline V gene, CDR1 is ENHRY and CDR2 is SYGVKD. The CDR3 sequence is 19 residues long.

The CDR3 is CASSADASSYNEQFF. CDR3 DNA: TGTGCCAGCAGCGCGGATGCGAGCTCCTACAATGAGCAGTTCTTC. The chain combines TRBV6-4 with TRBJ2-1; D not certain. The V gene lost 6 bases and the J gene lost 0 bases, with 12 bases spanning the gap. The CDR3 length is 15 residues. The germline CDR1 and CDR2 sequences are MRHNA and SNTAGT.

The V gene is TRBV6-5, the J gene TRBJ1-2, with no clear D. Germline V CDR1 and CDR2: MNHEY, SVGAGI. Trimming took off 6 bases at V and 0 bases at J, with 11 bases between the two ends. This CDR3 contains 14 residues. The CDR3 reads CASSQPGTNYGYTF. For the CDR3, the DNA is TGTGCCAGCAGCCAACCCGGGACTAACTATGGCTACACCTTC.

The rearrangement joins TRBV28 to TRBJ2-3; 9 bases align to TRBD2. The CDR3 totals 15 residues. The V gene's germline CDR1 is MDHEN and CDR2 SYDVKM. The J segment lost 1 base and the V segment lost 5 bases, leaving 4 bases of the junction unmatched. The CDR3 reads CASSASGAGTDTQYF. The CDR3 DNA sequence: TGTGCCAGCAGTGCTAGCGGGGCGGGCACAGATACGCAGTATTTT. Variable domain in full (rest from reference TRBV28 and TRBJ2-3): DVKVTQSSRYLVKRTGEKVFLECVQDMDHENMFWYRQDPGLGLRLIYFSYDVKMKEKGDIPEGYSVSREKKERFSLILESASTNQTSMYLCASSASGAGTDTQYFGPGTRLTVL.

The V and J genes are TRBV9 and TRBJ2-1; 11 nucleotides line up with TRBD2. Germline assignment: CDR1 SGDLS and CDR2 YYNGEE. Trimming removed 3 bases from V and 9 bases from J; junction bases left unmatched: 5. The CDR3 has 14 residues. For the CDR3, the DNA is TGTGCCAGCAGCGAATTAGCGGGAGGGGGTGAGCAGTTCTTC. Translating gives CASSELAGGGEQFF.

The genes are TRBV5-1 and TRBJ1-3, with D perhaps matching TRBD1 (6 bases). Germline loops: CDR1 SGHRS, CDR2 YFSETQ. V was clipped by 4 bases and J by 0 bases, with 20 bases between them. The CDR3 length is 18 residues. The chain's CDR3 is CASSVLGQFYDSGNTIYF. The DNA of the CDR3 is TGCGCCAGCAGCGTCTTAGGACAGTTCTACGACTCTGGAAACACCATATATTTT.

The chain uses TRBV2 and TRBJ1-6; 7 nucleotides align to TRBD1. The J segment lost 0 bases and the V segment lost 6 bases, leaving 5 bases of the junction unmatched. The germline V gene encodes CDR1 SNHLY and CDR2 FYNNEI. This CDR3 is 16 amino acids long. CDR3 nucleotide sequence: TGTGCCAGCAGCGGACAGGCGAGCTCCTATAATTCACCCCTCCACTTT. Its protein product is CASSGQASSYNSPLHF.

The CDR3 region has the DNA TGTGCCAGCAGTTATACTAGCGGGGGGGTAGAGACCCAGTACTTC. Its translation: CASSYTSGGVETQYF. V gene TRBV27 combines with J gene TRBJ2-5, with 13 bases aligning to TRBD2. CDR3 length: 15 residues. CDR1 and CDR2 from the germline V gene are MNHEY and SMNVEV (reference sequence). V lost 4 bases, J lost 4 bases, and 3 bases stayed unmatched.

V gene TRBV2 combines with J gene TRBJ2-5; tentatively, D is TRBD2 (7 bases). Per the germline V gene, CDR1 is SNHLY and CDR2 is FYNNEI. V lost 7 bases and J 2 bases, leaving 14 bases between the germline ends. This CDR3 contains 14 residues. CDR3 bases: TGTGCCAGCAATGGGGGGGCCGTGCAAGAGACCCAGTACTTC. Translated: CASNGGAVQETQYF.

This clone was found once. The CDR3 reads CASTGGVEADTQYF. CDR3 in DNA: TGTGCCAGCACGGGGGGGGTAGAAGCAGATACGCAGTATTTT. The rearrangement joins TRBV2 to TRBJ2-3; TRBD2 agrees at 8 bases. The CDR3 is 14 amino acids. Per germline, CDR1 SNHLY and CDR2 FYNNEI. Losses at the gene ends were 7 bases for V and 4 bases for J; bases not matched to a gene: 7.

DNA of the CDR3: TGTGCCAGCAGCTTAGGGGAACTACCGGGATCTACACCCCTCCACTTT. It codes for CASSLGELPGSTPLHF. V usage is TRBV7-2 and J usage is TRBJ1-6; D is ambiguous. CDR1 and CDR2 from the germline V gene are SGHTA and FQGNSA. Trimming stripped 1 base from V and 11 bases from J, with 18 bases between. The CDR3 is 16 residues long.

This sequence joins TRBV10-3 and TRBJ1-1, with TRBD1 identical over 8 bases. With 10 bases clipped from V and 2 bases from J, the junction kept 6 bases outside the gene matches. The length of the CDR3 is 13 residues. Germline V gene lookup returns CDR1 ENHRY and CDR2 SYGVKD. CDR3 nucleotides: TGTGCCACTTCGACAGGGGCCAACACTGAAGCTTTCTTT. Translated: CATSTGANTEAFF.

This chain links TRBV24-1 with TRBJ2-3, with D perhaps TRBD2 (5 bases). Germline CDR1 is KGHDR and CDR2 is SFDVKD. Trimming cost V 9 bases and J 0 bases, with 24 bases left between them. The CDR3 sequence is 18 residues long. CDR3 loop: CATANVRADSYSTDTQYF. The CDR3 region has the DNA TGTGCCACCGCGAACGTGAGGGCAGACTCCTATAGCACAGATACGCAGTATTTT.

This clone occurred once. The chain carries TRBV28 and TRBJ2-2, with TRBD1 as a possible D gene (5 bases). The germline V and J ends were trimmed by 5 bases and 5 bases, with 9 bases remaining between them. This CDR3 is built from 13 residues. Per germline, CDR1 MDHEN and CDR2 SYDVKM. The CDR3 DNA reads TGTGCCAGCAGTACCCCAGGGACCGGGGAGCTGTTTTTT. Residues: CASSTPGTGELFF.

CDR3 nucleotide sequence: TGTGCCAGCAGCCTCAGGGAATATCAGCCCCAGCATTTT. As protein: CASSLREYQPQHF. The V and J genes are TRBV7-2 and TRBJ1-5; a possible D gene is TRBD1 (5 bases). Germline CDR1 reads SGHTA; CDR2 reads FQGNSA. The V gene lost 5 bases and the J gene lost 5 bases, with 10 bases spanning the gap. CDR3 length equals 13 residues. Complete variable domain (other parts from reference TRBV7-2 and TRBJ1-5): GAGVSQSPSNKVTEKGKDVELRCDPISGHTALYWYRQSLGQGLEFLIYFQGNSAPDKSGLPSDRFSAERTGGSVSTLTIQRTQQEDSAVYLCASSLREYQPQHFGDGTRLSIL.

Here the CDR3 DNA reads TGTGCCAGCAGGGACGGGACTTTCGGCTATGGCTACACCTTC. Translating gives CASRDGTFGYGYTF. V and J are TRBV2 and TRBJ1-2; perhaps TRBD1 as D (5 bases). Germline CDR1 reads SNHLY; CDR2 reads FYNNEI. This CDR3 is built from 14 residues. V lost 6 bases, J lost 4 bases, and 15 bases lay in between.

CDR3 nucleotide sequence: TGTGCCAGTAGTTCAACTCCCACAGGGCGCGAGCAGTACTTC. Translating it yields CASSSTPTGREQYF. The V and J genes are TRBV19 and TRBJ2-7; tentative D call: TRBD1 (6 bases). The CDR3 runs 14 residues. V lost 5 bases, J lost 6 bases, and 17 bases lay in between. Germline CDR1 is LNHDA and CDR2 is SQIVND (reference sequence). Drawing the rest from reference TRBV19 and TRBJ2-7, the complete variable domain is DGGITQSPKYLFRKEGQNVTLSCEQNLNHDAMYWYRQDPGQGLRLIYYSQIVNDFQKGDIAEGYSVSREKKESFPLTVTSAQKNPTAFYLCASSSTPTGREQYFGPGTRLTVT.

The chain joins TRBV11-2 to TRBJ2-1; TRBD2 aligns across 10 bases. Germline CDR1 SGHAT, CDR2 FQNNGV. The CDR3 covers 13 residues. The V and J ends lost 5 bases and 9 bases, in that order; junction bases with no gene match: 4. The CDR3 sequence: CASSPLAGSEQFF. CDR3 DNA sequence: TGTGCCAGCAGCCCACTAGCGGGGAGTGAGCAGTTCTTC.

The gene calls are TRBV4-2 and TRBJ2-1; 13 bases align to TRBD2. The CDR3 has 14 amino acids. Losses at the gene ends were 6 bases for V and 6 bases for J; bases not matched to a gene: 2. CDR1 and CDR2 from the germline V gene are LGHNA and YNFKEQ. The CDR3 loop reads CASRRTSGSNEQFF. CDR3 nucleotide sequence: TGTGCCAGCAGACGGACTAGCGGGAGCAATGAGCAGTTCTTC.

The CDR3 protein is CASIQGGASSYNEQFF. In DNA form, the CDR3 reads TGTGCCAGCATCCAAGGGGGGGCGAGCTCCTACAATGAGCAGTTCTTC. The chain recombines TRBV11-1 with TRBJ2-1; tentative D call: TRBD2 (7 bases). Germline values: CDR1 SGHAT, CDR2 FQDESV (reference sequence). This CDR3 region has 16 residues. Trimming removed 7 bases from V and 0 bases from J, with 16 bases in between.

The rearrangement joins TRBV24-1 to TRBJ2-1, with D perhaps TRBD1 (6 bases). Germline assignment: CDR1 KGHDR and CDR2 SFDVKD. The CDR3 consists of 14 residues. Trimming left V 7 bases short and J 5 bases short, with 14 bases between. The CDR3 DNA reads TGTGCCACCAGGGGGACAATCGGAAACAATGAGCAGTTCTTC. It yields the protein CATRGTIGNNEQFF.